This T cell receptor (beta chain) was identified in a study of shared clonotypes between healthy human individuals. Study as a whole: Donor composition was a couple of women and three men, aged 18 to 49.

CDR1 LGHNA and CDR2 YNFKEQ come from the germline V gene. V was pared by 1 base and J by 3 bases, with 7 bases between. The CDR3 totals 13 residues. This clone was detected only once. Profiled with immunoSEQ multiplex PCR; TCRdb holds only in-frame clones, not every one. The data hold some 500,000 clones, with roughly 95% observed a single time. This sequence joins TRBV4-2 and TRBJ2-7; D is uncertain. Sequencing was carried out using naive CD4+ T cells sorted from blood. Subset of the sample: CD45RA+ positively selected. This TCR was recovered from a woman aged 30 to 39 in good health. Written as DNA, the CDR3 is TGTGCCAGCAGCCAAGTAAACAGCTACGAGCAGTACTTC. Its protein product is CASSQVNSYEQYF.